The sequence of this TCR beta chain was determined in a study of OX40 agonist ivuxolimab in advanced cancers. Sequenced by immunoSEQ multiplex PCR; TCRdb stores in-frame clones only, minus some. The sample lists about 54,000 clones; around nine tenths were seen once. Whole-study results and caveats: At 0.1 to 3.0 mg/kg and by week 6, CD4+ and CD8+ T cells in the blood had expanded clonally. At 0.1-3.0 mg/kg, partial responders had clonal expansion among the lowest observed.

Germline V gene data show CDR1 as SGHRS and CDR2 as YFSETQ. Losses at the gene ends were 2 bases for V and 9 bases for J; bases not matched to a gene: 5. The length of the CDR3 is 13 residues. In the case of this clone: Antigen unknown.

Blood samples were obtained at baseline, cycle 4 day 1, and cycle 7 day 1. The specimen was CD4+ or CD8+ T cells sorted from blood, collected in a trial of the OX40 agonist ivuxolimab. V is TRBV5-1 and J is TRBJ1-5; 7 bases agree with TRBD1. This TCR was recovered from an adult with an advanced solid tumor such as melanoma, head and neck, liver or kidney cancer. The CDR3, as DNA: TGCGCCAGCAGCTTAACAGGGGAAGGGCCCCAGCATTTT. Translation gives CASSLTGEGPQHF.